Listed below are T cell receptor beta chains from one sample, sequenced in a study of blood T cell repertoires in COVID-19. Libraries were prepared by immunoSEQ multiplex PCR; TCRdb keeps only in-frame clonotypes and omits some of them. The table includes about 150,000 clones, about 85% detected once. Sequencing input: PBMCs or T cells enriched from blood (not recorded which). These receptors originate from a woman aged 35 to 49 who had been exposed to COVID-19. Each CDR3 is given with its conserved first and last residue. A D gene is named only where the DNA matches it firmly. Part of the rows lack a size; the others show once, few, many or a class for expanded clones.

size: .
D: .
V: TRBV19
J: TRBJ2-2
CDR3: CASSIEQLANTGELFF
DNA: TGTGCCAGTAGTATAGAACAGCTCGCGAACACCGGGGAGCTGTTTTTT

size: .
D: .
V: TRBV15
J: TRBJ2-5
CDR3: CATSGTGETQYF
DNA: TGTGCCACCAGCGGAACAGGAGAGACCCAGTACTTC

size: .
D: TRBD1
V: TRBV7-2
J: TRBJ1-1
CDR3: CASSNRQGNTEAFF
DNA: TGTGCCAGCAGCAATCGACAGGGAAACACTGAAGCTTTCTTT

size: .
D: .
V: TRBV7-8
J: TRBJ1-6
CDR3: CASSLNTDSPLHF
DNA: TGTGCCAGCAGCTTAAATACAGATTCACCCCTCCACTTT

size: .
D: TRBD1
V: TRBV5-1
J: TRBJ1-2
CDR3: CASNYDRGGVQSGYTF
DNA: TGCGCCAGCAACTACGACAGGGGAGGGGTGCAAAGTGGCTACACCTTC

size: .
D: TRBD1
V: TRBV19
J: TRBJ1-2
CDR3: CASTHPWGSTGGKNYGYTF
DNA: TGTGCCAGTACTCATCCCTGGGGGTCGACAGGGGGCAAGAACTATGGCTACACCTTC

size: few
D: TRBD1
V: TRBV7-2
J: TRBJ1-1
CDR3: CASSLGTTGNKEAFF
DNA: TGTGCCAGCAGCTTGGGGACGACAGGGAACAAAGAAGCTTTCTTT

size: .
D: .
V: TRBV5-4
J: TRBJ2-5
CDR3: CASSLGGLQETQYF
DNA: TGTGCCAGCAGCTTGGGGGGCCTCCAAGAGACCCAGTACTTC

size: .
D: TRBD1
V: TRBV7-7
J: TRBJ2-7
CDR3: CASSLQGGALDEQYF
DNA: TGTGCCAGCAGCTTACAAGGGGGCGCCTTGGACGAGCAGTACTTC

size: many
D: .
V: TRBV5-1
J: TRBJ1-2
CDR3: CASRQGTNYGYTF
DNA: TGCGCCAGCAGGCAGGGGACGAACTATGGCTACACCTTC

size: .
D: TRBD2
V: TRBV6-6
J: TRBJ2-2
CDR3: CASSRLAGVFGTGELFF
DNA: TGTGCCAGCAGTCGTCTAGCGGGAGTTTTCGGGACCGGGGAGCTGTTTTTT

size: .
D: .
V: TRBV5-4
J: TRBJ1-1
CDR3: CASNSLGGMNTEAFF
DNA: TGTGCCAGCAATTCCCTGGGGGGTATGAACACTGAAGCTTTCTTT

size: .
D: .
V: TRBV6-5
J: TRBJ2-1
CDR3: CASEGLINNEQFF
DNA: TGTGCCAGCGAGGGACTTATAAACAATGAGCAGTTCTTC

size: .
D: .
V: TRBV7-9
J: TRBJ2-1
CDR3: CASSAPRGAEYNEQFF
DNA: TGTGCCAGCAGCGCACCTCGCGGAGCGGAGTACAATGAGCAGTTCTTC

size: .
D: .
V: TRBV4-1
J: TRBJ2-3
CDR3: CASSQDLRGQKSRTDTQYF
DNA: TGCGCCAGCAGCCAAGATTTAAGGGGCCAAAAGTCGCGCACAGATACGCAGTATTTT

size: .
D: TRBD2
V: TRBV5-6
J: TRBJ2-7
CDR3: CASSRLAGPSYEQYF
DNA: TGTGCCAGCAGCAGATTAGCGGGCCCGTCCTACGAGCAGTACTTC

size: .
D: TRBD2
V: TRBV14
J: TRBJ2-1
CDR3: CASSVSGGADEQFF
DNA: TGTGCCAGCAGCGTTAGCGGGGGGGCTGATGAGCAGTTCTTC

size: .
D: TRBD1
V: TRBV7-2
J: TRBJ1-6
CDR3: CASSLVGQGGSPLHF
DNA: TGTGCCAGCAGCTTAGTGGGACAGGGAGGTTCACCCCTCCACTTT

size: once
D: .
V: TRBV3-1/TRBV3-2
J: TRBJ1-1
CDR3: CASSTRGKTEAFF
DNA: TGTGCCAGCAGCACGAGGGGGAAAACTGAAGCTTTCTTT

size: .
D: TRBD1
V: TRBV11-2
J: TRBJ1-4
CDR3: CASSLGTGAGEKLFF
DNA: TGTGCCAGCAGCTTGGGGACAGGGGCGGGTGAAAAACTGTTTTTT

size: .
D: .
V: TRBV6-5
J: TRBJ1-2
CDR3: CASKMRGNYGYTF
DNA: TGTGCCAGCAAAATGAGAGGGAACTATGGCTACACCTTC

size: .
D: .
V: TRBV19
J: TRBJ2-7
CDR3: CASSLGQLPTYEQYF
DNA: TGTGCCAGTAGCCTGGGACAACTCCCAACCTACGAGCAGTACTTC

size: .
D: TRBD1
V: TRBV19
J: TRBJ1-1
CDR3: CASRIAGTGNTEAFF
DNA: TGTGCCAGTAGGATTGCCGGGACAGGGAACACTGAAGCTTTCTTT

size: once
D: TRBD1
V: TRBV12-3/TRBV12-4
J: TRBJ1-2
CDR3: CASSRTGGQGYTF
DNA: TGTGCCAGCAGCCGGACAGGGGGTCAGGGCTACACCTTC

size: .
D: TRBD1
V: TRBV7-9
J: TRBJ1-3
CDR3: CASRPGTVGNTIYF
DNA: TGTGCCAGCAGACCCGGGACAGTGGGAAACACCATATATTTT

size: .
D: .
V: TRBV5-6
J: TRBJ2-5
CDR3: CASSLFALTTGTQYF
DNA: TGTGCCAGCAGCTTGTTCGCTCTGACAACAGGCACCCAGTACTTC

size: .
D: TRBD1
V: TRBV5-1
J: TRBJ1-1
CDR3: CASSPRTGGINTEAFF
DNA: TGCGCCAGCAGCCCGAGGACAGGGGGAATTAACACTGAAGCTTTCTTT

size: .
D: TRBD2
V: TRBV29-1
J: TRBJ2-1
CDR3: CSVEGLGTEQFF
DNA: TGCAGCGTTGAGGGACTAGGAACTGAGCAGTTCTTC

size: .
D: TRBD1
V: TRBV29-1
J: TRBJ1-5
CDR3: CSVGDRGGQPQHF
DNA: TGCAGCGTTGGTGACAGGGGTGGTCAGCCCCAGCATTTT

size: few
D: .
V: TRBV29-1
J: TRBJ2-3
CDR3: CSVDYGTDTQYF
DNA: TGCAGCGTTGACTACGGTACAGATACGCAGTATTTT

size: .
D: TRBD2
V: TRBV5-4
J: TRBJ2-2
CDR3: CASSSGTSGRSGELFF
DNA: TGTGCCAGCAGCTCCGGGACTAGCGGGAGATCCGGGGAGCTGTTTTTT

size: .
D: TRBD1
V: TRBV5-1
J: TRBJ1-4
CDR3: CASTTSGGREKLFF
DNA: TGCGCCAGCACGACATCAGGGGGGCGCGAAAAACTGTTTTTT

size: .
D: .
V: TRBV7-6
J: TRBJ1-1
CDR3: CASTLRGLNTEAFF
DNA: TGTGCCAGCACCCTCAGGGGACTGAACACTGAAGCTTTCTTT

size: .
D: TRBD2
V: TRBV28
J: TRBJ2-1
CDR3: CASSTAGPSYNEQFF
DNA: TGTGCCAGCAGTACAGCGGGGCCCTCCTACAATGAGCAGTTCTTC

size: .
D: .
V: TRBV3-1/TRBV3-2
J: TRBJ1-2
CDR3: CASSQGQNGYTF
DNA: TGTGCCAGCAGCCAAGGACAGAATGGCTACACCTTC

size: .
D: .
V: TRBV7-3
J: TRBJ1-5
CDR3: CASSPGTLNQPQHF
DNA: TGTGCCAGCAGCCCCGGGACACTAAATCAGCCCCAGCATTTT

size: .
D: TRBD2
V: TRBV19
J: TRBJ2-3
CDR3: CASSPEQRGEFTDTQYF
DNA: TGTGCCAGTAGCCCGGAACAGCGGGGGGAGTTCACAGATACGCAGTATTTT

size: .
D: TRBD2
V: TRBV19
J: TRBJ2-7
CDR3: CASSRTSGGLTYEQYF
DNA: TGTGCCAGTAGCCGAACAAGCGGGGGCCTTACCTACGAGCAGTACTTC

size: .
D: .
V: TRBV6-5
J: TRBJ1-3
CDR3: CASSQPGTGNTIYF
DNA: TGTGCCAGCAGTCAGCCAGGGACTGGAAACACCATATATTTT

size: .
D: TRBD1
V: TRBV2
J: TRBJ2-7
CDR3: CASIDDRVSSYEQYF
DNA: TGTGCCAGCATAGACGACAGGGTTAGCTCCTACGAGCAGTACTTC

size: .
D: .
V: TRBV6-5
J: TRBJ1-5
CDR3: CASTTGYSNQPQHF
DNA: TGTGCCAGCACCACAGGGTATAGCAATCAGCCCCAGCATTTT

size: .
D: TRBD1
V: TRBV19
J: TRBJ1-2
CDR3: CASSIDWAGTGYGYTF
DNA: TGTGCCAGTAGTATAGATTGGGCCGGGACAGGCTATGGCTACACCTTC

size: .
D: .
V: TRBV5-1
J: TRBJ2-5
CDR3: CASSQKQGISETQYF
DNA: TGCGCCAGCAGCCAAAAACAGGGTATCTCGGAGACCCAGTACTTC

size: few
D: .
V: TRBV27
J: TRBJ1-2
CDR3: CASSFADSRYGYTF
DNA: TGTGCCAGCAGTTTCGCTGACAGCCGCTATGGCTACACCTTC

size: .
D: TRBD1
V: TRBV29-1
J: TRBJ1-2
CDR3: CSVGDREDYGYTF
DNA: TGCAGCGTTGGGGACAGGGAAGACTATGGCTACACCTTC

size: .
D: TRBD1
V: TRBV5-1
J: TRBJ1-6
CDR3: CASSRDGTGDGPLHF
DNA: TGCGCCAGCAGCCGAGACGGGACAGGGGACGGACCCCTCCACTTT

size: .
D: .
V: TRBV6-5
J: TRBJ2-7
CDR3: CASSLDSWAYEQYF
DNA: TGTGCCAGCAGCCTTGACAGTTGGGCCTACGAGCAGTACTTC

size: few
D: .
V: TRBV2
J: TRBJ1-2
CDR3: CASSEAFGGYGYTF
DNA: TGTGCCAGCAGTGAAGCCTTCGGGGGCTATGGCTACACCTTC

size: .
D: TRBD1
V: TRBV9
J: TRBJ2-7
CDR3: CASSVEGQGGYEQYF
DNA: TGTGCCAGCAGCGTAGAAGGACAGGGAGGTTACGAGCAGTACTTC

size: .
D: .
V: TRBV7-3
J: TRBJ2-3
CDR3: CASSLQGGDTQYF
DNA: TGTGCCAGCAGCTTACAGGGAGGAGATACGCAGTATTTT

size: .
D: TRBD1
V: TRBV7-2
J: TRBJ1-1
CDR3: CASSTRTGGRNTEAFF
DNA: TGTGCCAGCAGCACCCGGACAGGGGGTAGGAACACTGAAGCTTTCTTT

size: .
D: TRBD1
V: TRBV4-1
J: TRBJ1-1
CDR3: CASSANPTGAAVNTEAFF
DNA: TGCGCCAGCAGCGCTAACCCGACAGGGGCTGCGGTGAACACTGAAGCTTTCTTT

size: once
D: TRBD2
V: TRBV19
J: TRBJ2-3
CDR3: CASRAGHTDTQYF
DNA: TGTGCCAGTAGAGCGGGGCACACAGATACGCAGTATTTT

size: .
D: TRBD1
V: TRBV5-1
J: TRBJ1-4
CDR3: CASSPDRAGEKLFF
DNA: TGCGCCAGCAGCCCGGACAGGGCGGGTGAAAAACTGTTTTTT

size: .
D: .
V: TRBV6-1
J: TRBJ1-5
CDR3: CASSESQGRQPQHF
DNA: TGTGCCAGCAGTGAAAGTCAGGGCCGTCAGCCCCAGCATTTT